This is a list of T cell receptor beta chains from one sample in a study of T cells after somatic rescue of genetic block. Only in-frame clones appear in the TCRdb table, and some are missing; sequencing was by immunoSEQ multiplex PCR. The data show approximately 110,000 clones, with approximately 90% seen just once and 1.4% held by the top ten. Material: peripheral blood mononuclear cells (PBMCs). The receptors stem from a woman younger than 30. CDR3s include the opening cysteine and the closing phenylalanine or tryptophan. The D gene is left open where the match is weak. For some rows the clone size is stated as once, few or many, or as a class when expanded; others skip it.

v_gene: TRBV7-8
j_gene: TRBJ1-5
abundance: .
d_gene: .
CDR3aa: CASSLVKGVSNQPQHF
CDR3nt: TGTGCCAGCAGCTTAGTTAAGGGGGTTAGCAATCAGCCCCAGCATTTT

v_gene: TRBV25-1
j_gene: TRBJ2-2
abundance: few
d_gene: .
CDR3aa: CASILDGELFF
CDR3nt: TGTGCCAGCATCTTGGACGGGGAGCTGTTTTTT

v_gene: TRBV5-4
j_gene: TRBJ2-5
abundance: .
d_gene: .
CDR3aa: CASSIQETQYF
CDR3nt: TGTGCCAGCAGCATACAAGAGACCCAGTACTTC

v_gene: TRBV5-1
j_gene: TRBJ2-1
abundance: .
d_gene: .
CDR3aa: CASSLAGVEHEQFF
CDR3nt: TGCGCCAGCAGCTTGGCGGGGGTAGAGCATGAGCAGTTCTTC

v_gene: TRBV19
j_gene: TRBJ2-4
abundance: .
d_gene: .
CDR3aa: CATDSADGFKNIQYF
CDR3nt: TGTGCCACCGATTCCGCGGACGGCTTCAAAAACATTCAGTACTTC

v_gene: TRBV28
j_gene: TRBJ1-3
abundance: once
d_gene: .
CDR3aa: CASSMGDLSGNTIYF
CDR3nt: TGTGCCAGCAGTATGGGGGACCTCTCTGGAAACACCATATATTTT

v_gene: TRBV11-3
j_gene: TRBJ2-2
abundance: .
d_gene: TRBD1
CDR3aa: CASRGTGMAGELFF
CDR3nt: TGTGCCAGCAGAGGGACAGGGATGGCCGGGGAGCTGTTTTTT

v_gene: TRBV6-6
j_gene: TRBJ1-4
abundance: .
d_gene: .
CDR3aa: CASSYSGEKLFF
CDR3nt: TGTGCCAGCAGTTACTCGGGGGAAAAACTGTTTTTT

v_gene: TRBV2
j_gene: TRBJ1-5
abundance: .
d_gene: .
CDR3aa: CASSPRGAGNQPQHF
CDR3nt: TGTGCCAGCAGTCCCCGGGGGGCGGGCAATCAGCCCCAGCATTTT

v_gene: TRBV16
j_gene: TRBJ2-5
abundance: .
d_gene: .
CDR3aa: CASSPTGTETQYF
CDR3nt: TGTGCCAGCAGCCCTACCGGGACGGAGACCCAGTACTTC

v_gene: TRBV11-3
j_gene: TRBJ2-2
abundance: .
d_gene: .
CDR3aa: CASSAIQGLPNTGELFF
CDR3nt: TGTGCCAGCAGCGCGATACAGGGATTACCGAACACCGGGGAGCTGTTTTTT

v_gene: TRBV5-6
j_gene: TRBJ1-1
abundance: once
d_gene: .
CDR3aa: CASSFQGTTEAFF
CDR3nt: TGTGCCAGCAGCTTCCAGGGTACCACTGAAGCTTTCTTT

v_gene: TRBV4-3
j_gene: TRBJ2-7
abundance: .
d_gene: .
CDR3aa: CASSQEMASSYEQYF
CDR3nt: TGCGCCAGCAGCCAAGAGATGGCCAGCTCCTACGAGCAGTACTTC

v_gene: TRBV6-1
j_gene: TRBJ1-1
abundance: .
d_gene: .
CDR3aa: CAIGFPEAFF
CDR3nt: TGTGCCATCGGGTTTCCTGAAGCTTTCTTT

v_gene: TRBV5-1
j_gene: TRBJ1-1
abundance: .
d_gene: TRBD1
CDR3aa: CASSPPGTDYTEAFF
CDR3nt: TGCGCCAGCAGCCCTCCGGGGACAGACTACACTGAAGCTTTCTTT

v_gene: TRBV6-5
j_gene: TRBJ1-4
abundance: .
d_gene: .
CDR3aa: CASSYSTYRQSEKLFF
CDR3nt: TGTGCCAGCAGTTACTCGACTTATCGACAGAGCGAAAAACTGTTTTTT

v_gene: TRBV7-3
j_gene: TRBJ2-2
abundance: .
d_gene: .
CDR3aa: CASSVSGGAGELFF
CDR3nt: TGTGCCAGCAGCGTCTCCGGTGGCGCCGGGGAGCTGTTTTTT

v_gene: TRBV4-3
j_gene: TRBJ2-1
abundance: .
d_gene: .
CDR3aa: CASSQDRYKEQFF
CDR3nt: TGCGCCAGCAGCCAAGACAGGTACAAAGAGCAGTTCTTC

v_gene: TRBV30
j_gene: TRBJ1-3
abundance: .
d_gene: .
CDR3aa: CAGRSGNTIYF
CDR3nt: TGTGCCGGCCGTTCTGGAAACACCATATATTTT

v_gene: TRBV10-3
j_gene: TRBJ2-2
abundance: .
d_gene: TRBD2
CDR3aa: CAISVRGDSPGELFF
CDR3nt: TGTGCCATCAGTGTTCGGGGGGACTCCCCCGGGGAGCTGTTTTTT

v_gene: TRBV7-9
j_gene: TRBJ2-5
abundance: .
d_gene: TRBD1
CDR3aa: CASSSTGTGGETQYF
CDR3nt: TGTGCCAGCAGCTCCACCGGGACAGGGGGCGAGACCCAGTACTTC

v_gene: TRBV6-1
j_gene: TRBJ1-5
abundance: .
d_gene: .
CDR3aa: CASAHTYSNQPQHF
CDR3nt: TGTGCCAGCGCTCACACGTATAGCAATCAGCCCCAGCATTTT

v_gene: TRBV7-8
j_gene: TRBJ1-1
abundance: .
d_gene: .
CDR3aa: CASSLMDTEAFF
CDR3nt: TGTGCCAGCAGCTTAATGGACACTGAAGCTTTCTTT

v_gene: TRBV7-7
j_gene: TRBJ2-2
abundance: .
d_gene: .
CDR3aa: CASSRGGIGTGELFF
CDR3nt: TGTGCCAGCAGCCGGGGTGGGATTGGCACCGGGGAGCTGTTTTTT

v_gene: TRBV10-3
j_gene: TRBJ2-7
abundance: .
d_gene: TRBD1
CDR3aa: CAISEWPGGEYEQYF
CDR3nt: TGTGCCATCAGTGAGTGGCCAGGGGGTGAATACGAGCAGTACTTC

v_gene: TRBV13
j_gene: TRBJ1-1
abundance: .
d_gene: .
CDR3aa: CASSPRGLSEAFF
CDR3nt: TGTGCCAGCAGCCCAAGGGGATTATCTGAAGCTTTCTTT

v_gene: TRBV9
j_gene: TRBJ2-7
abundance: .
d_gene: TRBD1
CDR3aa: CASSLSQGQGYEQYF
CDR3nt: TGTGCCAGCAGCCTCTCCCAGGGACAGGGCTACGAGCAGTACTTC

v_gene: TRBV6-1
j_gene: TRBJ2-7
abundance: .
d_gene: TRBD2
CDR3aa: CASSETPSGPYEQYF
CDR3nt: TGTGCCAGCAGTGAAACCCCTAGCGGGCCCTACGAGCAGTACTTC

v_gene: TRBV30
j_gene: TRBJ1-4
abundance: .
d_gene: TRBD1
CDR3aa: CAGGQWGEKLFF
CDR3nt: TGTGCCGGGGGACAGTGGGGAGAAAAACTGTTTTTT

v_gene: TRBV27
j_gene: TRBJ2-3
abundance: .
d_gene: TRBD2
CDR3aa: CASRETRTSGGGDTQYF
CDR3nt: TGTGCCAGCAGAGAGACCCGGACTAGCGGGGGGGGAGATACGCAGTATTTT

v_gene: TRBV6-1
j_gene: TRBJ1-2
abundance: .
d_gene: TRBD1
CDR3aa: CASSVRTGDGYTF
CDR3nt: TGTGCCAGCAGTGTAAGGACAGGGGATGGCTACACCTTC